The TCR beta chain described here comes from a study of cytomegalovirus exposure and HLA in healthy donors. As for this clone: Its target is unknown.

PCR involved 60 Vbeta and 13 Jbeta primers. The data were produced by immunoSEQ multiplex PCR, yet TCRdb's version contains in-frame clones alone and is incomplete. The table includes about 30,000 clones, 85% to 90% detected once. Study conclusions and caveats: In a later analysis, across HLA loci, associated TCR counts were highest for DRB1, lowest for HLA-C. The listing of roughly 160 TCR beta chains classed them as cytomegalovirus-associated.

The source material was PBMCs. The source of this sequence is a boy aged 5-17 years in good health and CMV-seronegative.

The CDR3 protein is CASSPSGGGRNEQFF. The CDR3 bases are TGTGCCAGCAGTCCAAGCGGGGGGGGTCGCAATGAGCAGTTCTTC. The chain couples TRBV6-4 to TRBJ2-1; 10 nucleotides line up with TRBD2. This CDR3 has 15 amino acids. V was pared by 5 bases and J by 6 bases, with 7 bases of the junction left unmatched. Germline values: CDR1 MRHNA, CDR2 SNTAGT.